This T cell receptor beta chain originates from a study of T cell repertoires in cytomegalovirus infection. On the study more broadly: CMV infection together with matching HLA type was indicated by public TCR beta signatures.

Germline V CDR1 and CDR2: MDHEN, SYDVKM. The CDR3 consists of 22 residues. The V end was cut by 5 bases, the J end by 0 bases, with 32 bases between. This clonotype was seen repeatedly, ten times or more. Its antigen is not identified. Study outcomes and limitations: Clonotype analysis showed dominance of the ex vivo response by HLA-C-restricted CMV-specific TCR beta clonotypes. Based on cumulative public TCR beta family frequency, carriers of CMV plus the relevant HLA were identified.

Via MiXCR, TCRdb re-called the reads, giving one row per CDR3 protein. The sample holds over 200,000 distinct CDR3 sequences, roughly an eighth seen once. The chain couples TRBV28 to TRBJ2-4; weak D call: TRBD2 (6 bases). This receptor was identified in a human donor in good health (CMV status not recorded). Some clones in this sample may be carry-over from other donors' samples. Sequenced: PBMCs. The CDR3 DNA reads as TGTGCCAGCAGTCCCGAGGACCCCTTTTTCGGGGGTAGGACACCAGCCAAAAACATTCAGTACTTC. As protein: CASSPEDPFFGGRTPAKNIQYF.